Presented here are 17 T cell receptor beta chains from one specimen sequenced in a study of blood T cell repertoires in COVID-19. Profiled with immunoSEQ multiplex PCR; TCRdb holds only in-frame clones, not every one. The sample lists approximately 24,000 clones; over 70% were seen once. The specimen sequenced was peripheral blood. The receptors derive from a human donor with active COVID-19. The donor label of this sample is uncertain.

V and J are TRBV11-3 and TRBJ2-1; 10 bases align to TRBD1. This CDR3 has 15 residues. CDR1 is SGHNT, CDR2 YENEEA, per germline. V dropped 5 bases and J dropped 1; count of bases not matched to a gene: 2. The CDR3 reads CASSGGQGSYNEQFF. The CDR3 DNA reads TGTGCCAGCAGCGGGGGACAGGGGTCCTACAATGAGCAGTTCTTC.

This chain connects TRBV3-1 (or the pseudogene TRBV3-2) to TRBJ2-2; 8 positions match TRBD2. The V gene end was trimmed by 0 bases and the J gene end by 1 base; junction bases not matched to a gene: 4. From germline, CDR1 is LGHDT and CDR2 YNNKEL (reference sequence). The CDR3 is 17 residues long. The CDR3 protein is CASSQDPSGRNTGELFF. Here the CDR3 DNA reads TGTGCCAGCAGCCAAGATCCGAGCGGGAGGAACACCGGGGAGCTGTTTTTT.

This clone was seen once. J is TRBJ2-3 and V is TRBV7-9, with 15 positions matching TRBD2. The CDR3 loop spans 17 amino acids. J gave up 7 bases and V 3 bases, and 8 bases lay outside the gene matches. Germline values: CDR1 SEHNR, CDR2 FQNEAQ (reference sequence). The CDR3 spells CASSLSGLAGGRYTQYF. CDR3 nucleotides: TGTGCCAGCAGCTTGAGTGGACTAGCGGGGGGGCGTTATACGCAGTATTTT.

The rearrangement joins TRBV4-3 to TRBJ2-2, with 7 bases lining up with TRBD2. Losses at the gene ends were 3 bases for V and 6 bases for J; bases not matched to a gene: 13. The length of the CDR3 is 17 residues. Germline V gene lookup returns CDR1 LGHNA and CDR2 YSLEER. This CDR3 is CASSQLGGLRVSGELFF. The CDR3 DNA is TGCGCCAGCAGCCAGTTGGGGGGACTAAGGGTGTCCGGGGAGCTGTTTTTT.

V gene TRBV5-4 combines with J gene TRBJ2-3; TRBD2 agrees at 13 bases. Losses at the gene ends were 7 bases for V and 0 bases for J; bases not matched to a gene: 11. The CDR3 totals 18 residues. The germline V gene has CDR1 SGHNT and CDR2 YYREEE (reference sequence). CDR3 DNA sequence: TGTGCCAGCCGGACTAGCGGGGGCCAGTCATCTAGCACAGATACGCAGTATTTT. Amino acid sequence: CASRTSGGQSSSTDTQYF.

V is TRBV11-3 and J is TRBJ1-1; TRBD1 agrees at 7 bases. Looked up from germline, CDR1 is SGHNT and CDR2 is YENEEA. The CDR3 is made up of 15 amino acids. Trimming took 1 base from V and 2 from J; bases not matched to a gene: 4. The CDR3 DNA follows: TGTGCCAGCAGCTTAGGACAGGGCGAAAACACTGAAGCTTTCTTT. Translation gives CASSLGQGENTEAFF.

The genes are TRBV15 and TRBJ2-7; 9 nucleotides align to TRBD1. The CDR3 has 14 residues. CDR1 LNHNV and CDR2 YYDKDF come from the germline V gene (reference sequence). Trimming removed 4 bases from V and 6 bases from J; junction bases left unmatched: 7. CDR3 protein: CATSKQGAVSEQYF. The CDR3 region has the DNA TGTGCCACCAGCAAACAGGGGGCCGTTAGCGAGCAGTACTTC.

The chain combines TRBV6-2 or TRBV6-3 with TRBJ2-7, with a possible D match to TRBD2 (5 bases). CDR1 is MNHEY and CDR2 is SVGEGT in the germline V gene. The germline V and J ends were trimmed by 2 bases and 1 base, with 15 bases remaining between them. This CDR3 comprises 16 residues. The CDR3 loop is CASSYDGGYGSYEQYF. CDR3 DNA sequence: TGTGCCAGCAGTTACGACGGCGGGTACGGATCCTACGAGCAGTACTTC.

V is TRBV7-9 and J is TRBJ1-3; 9 bases map to TRBD1. The germline V gene encodes CDR1 SEHNR and CDR2 FQNEAQ (reference sequence). The V segment lost 4 bases and the J segment 4 bases; nucleotides outside the gene matches: 2. The CDR3 loop spans 14 amino acids. CDR3 sequence reads: CASSSGQGGNTIYF. The CDR3, as DNA: TGTGCCAGCAGCTCGGGACAGGGCGGAAACACCATATATTTT.

V usage is TRBV7-8 and J usage is TRBJ1-2; 8 nucleotides line up with TRBD1. This CDR3 has 14 amino acids. V trimming: 7 bases; J trimming: 7 bases; junction bases outside the gene matches: 11. Germline CDR1 reads SGHVS; CDR2 reads FQNEAQ. DNA of the CDR3: TGTGCCAGCAATAGTCAGGGGGCAGGATCTGGCTACACCTTC. It is translated as CASNSQGAGSGYTF.

V usage is TRBV5-4 and J usage is TRBJ2-2; D perhaps matches TRBD1 (5 bases). Per germline, CDR1 SGHNT and CDR2 YYREEE (reference sequence). The CDR3 sequence is 16 residues long. V dropped 0 bases and J dropped 4 bases, with 13 bases sitting between them. The CDR3 DNA is TGTGCCAGCAGCTTGGCAGGGCCAGGGTTCACCGGGGAGCTGTTTTTT. It translates to CASSLAGPGFTGELFF.

The chain couples TRBV28 to TRBJ1-5; TRBD1 matches at 8 bases. The CDR3 loop spans 19 amino acids. CDR1 and CDR2 from the germline V gene are MDHEN and SYDVKM. V lost 5 bases, J lost 2 bases, and 17 bases stayed unmatched. As DNA, the CDR3 is TGTGCCAGCAGTGGTTTACTCCAGGGGGCTCTGAGTGGCAATCAGCCCCAGCATTTT. Translating gives CASSGLLQGALSGNQPQHF.

CDR3 sequence: CASSPTGLVQGEQFF. The CDR3 DNA reads TGTGCCAGCAGCCCGACAGGGTTGGTCCAGGGTGAGCAGTTCTTC. V gene TRBV11-1 combines with J gene TRBJ2-1; TRBD1 matches at 7 bases. This CDR3 is built from 15 residues. The V gene's germline CDR1 is SGHAT and CDR2 FQDESV (reference sequence). The V and J ends lost 5 bases and 9 bases, in that order; junction bases with no gene match: 13.

This clone has only one observation. The V and J genes are TRBV21-1 and TRBJ2-3; TRBD2 is taken as the D call from the table, unchecked against the DNA. TRBV21-1 is labeled a pseudogene. There are 16 residues in the CDR3. The CDR3 nucleotides read TGTGCCAGCAGCCCCCGACTAGCGGGGTACACAGATACGCAGTATTTT. Protein: CASSPRLAGYTDTQYF.

J is TRBJ2-1 and V is TRBV23-1, with 16 nucleotides matching TRBD2. TRBV23-1 qualifies as an ORF whose function is uncertain. V lost 4 bases, J lost 1 base, and 16 bases stayed unmatched. The CDR3 loop spans 22 amino acids. In DNA form, the CDR3 reads TGCGCCAGCAGTCTATCTCTACAGGGGACTAGCGGGAGGGCCCTGTCCTACAATGAGCAGTTCTTC. Its translation is CASSLSLQGTSGRALSYNEQFF.

The chain recombines TRBV6-1 with TRBJ2-2, with D possibly matching TRBD1 (6 bases). Deletions cut 4 bases from V and 0 bases from J, with 12 bases between. The CDR3 is 16 residues long. Germline V lookup: CDR1 MNHNS, CDR2 SASEGT. The CDR3 DNA follows: TGTGCCAGCAGTGCCGGACAGTCTTCGAACACCGGGGAGCTGTTTTTT. Translated, it gives CASSAGQSSNTGELFF.

This clone was seen a handful of times. This chain connects TRBV7-9 to TRBJ2-5; possible D gene TRBD2, 6 bases. V was clipped by 1 base and J by 5 bases, with 14 bases between them. The CDR3 runs to 15 residues. Germline CDR1 is SEHNR and CDR2 is FQNEAQ (reference sequence). Here the CDR3 reads CASSLEEGFWETQYF. CDR3 nucleotides: TGTGCCAGCAGCTTAGAGGAGGGGTTCTGGGAGACCCAGTACTTC. Drawing the rest from reference TRBV7-9 and TRBJ2-5, the complete variable domain is DTGVSQNPRHKITKRGQNVTFRCDPISEHNRLYWYRQTLGQGPEFLTYFQNEAQLEKSRLLSDRFSAERPKGSFSTLEIQRTEQGDSAMYLCASSLEEGFWETQYFGPGTRLLVL.